This T cell receptor (beta chain) was captured by sequencing in a study of a mutant IDH1 vaccine in newly diagnosed glioma. Time point denoted: week 23, last vaccination. Vaccinated patients received 300 ug of mutant IDH1 20-mer peptide per dose, with topical imiquimod. Libraries were prepared by immunoSEQ multiplex PCR; TCRdb keeps only in-frame clonotypes and omits some of them. The sample lists 50,000 to 85,000 clones, approximately 80% occurring once. Details on this clone: Its antigen is undetermined.

V lost 4 bases to trimming and J lost 5 bases; unmatched junction nucleotides: 9. The CDR3 sequence is 15 residues long. Germline CDR1 MGHRA, CDR2 YSYEKL. The TCR comes from a man between 18 and 29 years old with glioma. The chain employs TRBV4-1 and TRBJ2-7; the match to TRBD2 covers 9 bases. The sample in question was PBMCs, obtained from a glioma patient whose treatment included an IDH1 peptide vaccine. CDR3 coding DNA: TGCGCCAGCAGCCTTAGCGGGAGTCTTTTGAACGAGCAGTACTTC. It is translated as CASSLSGSLLNEQYF.